The clone carrying this T cell receptor beta chain has a handful of counts. This entry is derived from a study of low-dose radiotherapy and immunotherapy resistance in tumors. The wider study: Patients were given intravenous nivolumab 240 mg every two weeks plus ipilimumab 1 mg/kg every six weeks.

TCR amplification involved approximately 20 PCR cycles with a constant-region primer and V-primer adapter. TCRdb re-derived calls from the reads in MiXCR, one entry per CDR3 protein. The repertoire holds roughly 50,000 distinct CDR3 sequences, with around a third as singletons. As for time point: after trial treatment. Treatment specified: LDRT plus nivolumab, ipilimumab, low-dose cyclophosphamide and aspirin (RACIN trial). Donors were administered nivolumab, ipilimumab, aspirin and low-dose cyclophosphamide, together with low-dose radiotherapy. The germline gives CDR1 SGDLS, CDR2 YYNGEE. The CDR3 loop spans 15 amino acids. Trimming took 8 bases from V and 9 from J, leaving 25 bases between them.

The material was PBMCs, obtained after low-dose radiotherapy plus immunotherapy. This clonotype was sampled from a male donor with rectosigmoid adenocarcinoma. The rearrangement links TRBV9 to TRBJ2-3; D is perhaps TRBD2 (6 bases). CDR3 loop: CASNLAGTEGGTQYF. The DNA of the CDR3 is TGTGCCAGTAACCTTGCGGGAACTGAGGGCGGCACGCAGTATTTT.